This TCR beta chain was obtained from a study of STAT5B mutations in CD4+ large granular lymphocyte leukemia. The table came from immunoSEQ multiplex PCR; TCRdb's copy has only in-frame clones and leaves some out. The sample lists tens of thousands of clones, roughly 70% occurring once. This clone has more than one count but fewer than ten. The CDR3 totals 14 residues. J was trimmed by 3 bases and V by 7 bases; bases with no gene match: 7. Germline-derived CDR1 and CDR2 are SNHLY and FYNNEI. Sequencing was carried out using CD4+ T cells from blood buffy coats. The rearrangement joins TRBV2 to TRBJ1-1; 8 bases are a match to TRBD1. The TCR comes from a human donor in good health. The DNA for the CDR3 is TGTGCCAGCAATCCACAGGGGGTTGACACTGAAGCTTTCTTT. Translation gives CASNPQGVDTEAFF.